This T cell receptor (beta chain) was documented in a study of identical twins. Each CDR3 protein gets one entry after TCRdb re-called the 5' RACE reads with MiXCR. The sample lists about 690,000 distinct CDR3 sequences; 21% were seen once. Germline CDR1 and CDR2: MNHEY and SMNVEV (reference sequence). The V segment lost 5 bases and the J segment 14 bases; nucleotides outside the gene matches: 3. CDR3 length: 11 residues. About this clonotype itself: Since a much larger clone is just one base distant, this may be a read error.

These same records also appear under a second study, on T cells expressing NK-cell markers. This second report adds: Sorted CD3+CD56+NKG2C+, CD3+CD56+NKG2C- and CD3+CD56-NKG2C+ T cells supplied TCR beta repertoires. Eight donors were sequenced, of whom seven were HCMV-seropositive, while the remaining one was HCMV-seronegative. In a group of 5 or 6 donors, dominant NKG2C+ clonotypes represented 1.0-7.0% of CD8+ T cells. The CD3+CD56-NKG2C+ fraction of a handful of donors was likewise dominated by these clonotypes.

This receptor was identified in a woman aged 18-35 years in good health. The sample taken for sequencing was PBMCs. This chain joins TRBV27 and TRBJ2-1; 10 nucleotides align to TRBD1. The CDR3 here is CASSPGTGEFF. CDR3 sequence (DNA): TGTGCCAGCAGTCCCGGGACAGGGGAGTTCTTC.